The rows below give T cell receptor beta chains drawn from one sample of a study of human T cells and chemical hapten exposure. From the RACE reads, TCRdb called clonotypes with MiXCR, one entry per CDR3 protein. The sample contains roughly 72,000 distinct CDR3 sequences, around 10% of which appear only once. This sample comprised whole blood, obtained in connection with sensitization to the hapten diphenylcyclopropenone (DPC). These receptors came from a woman aged 50 to 65 with alopecia areata. Some clones in this sample may be carry-over from other donors' samples. The CDR3 runs from the conserved cysteine through the conserved F or W. D genes are given only for firm matches. The listing skips clone size in some rows; elsewhere it reads once, few, many or a size class.

size	V	J	length	D	CDR3	DNA
many	TRBV21-1	TRBJ2-2	20	NA	CASSKFRLAGALKNTGELFF	TGTGCCAGCAGCAAATTCAGACTAGCGGGAGCTCTTAAGAACACCGGGGAGCTGTTTTTT
NA	TRBV9	TRBJ1-1	14	NA	CASSVGHMNTEAFF	TGTGCCAGCAGCGTAGGGCACATGAACACTGAAGCTTTCTTT
once	TRBV6-6	TRBJ2-2	13	NA	CASRRDDLTGLFF	TGTGCCAGCAGGAGGGACGATCTAACGGGGCTGTTTTTT
NA	TRBV28	TRBJ2-3	13	NA	CASSGQSTDTQYF	TGTGCCAGCAGTGGCCAGAGCACAGATACGCAGTATTTT
NA	TRBV20-1	TRBJ2-5	13	TRBD2	CSAFSGSQETQYF	TGCAGTGCCTTTAGCGGGAGCCAAGAGACCCAGTACTTC
few	TRBV10-2	TRBJ2-1	15	TRBD2	CASTPPGTSRSEQFF	TGCGCCAGCACTCCTCCCGGGACTAGCAGGAGTGAGCAGTTCTTC
few	TRBV6-2/TRBV6-3	TRBJ2-1	14	NA	CASKLELSYNEQFF	TGTGCCAGCAAGCTGGAGCTGTCCTACAATGAGCAGTTCTTC
NA	TRBV9	TRBJ2-7	16	TRBD1	CASSVEGDRGVHEQYF	TGTGCCAGCAGCGTAGAAGGGGACAGGGGCGTGCACGAGCAGTACTTC
NA	TRBV28	TRBJ2-4	14	TRBD1	CASRQGASRDIQYF	TGTGCCAGCAGGCAGGGGGCCAGTAGGGACATTCAGTACTTC
many	TRBV18	TRBJ1-1	15	NA	CASSPRPGQNTEAFF	TGTGCCAGCTCACCAAGGCCGGGACAAAACACTGAAGCTTTCTTT
few	TRBV7-9	TRBJ2-7	17	NA	CASSSLRLGAVGYEQYF	TGTGCCAGCAGCTCACTCCGACTGGGGGCGGTAGGGTACGAGCAGTACTTC
NA	TRBV11-2	TRBJ1-2	16	NA	CASSLDPRGLNYGYTF	TGTGCCAGCAGCTTAGACCCGCGAGGGCTGAACTATGGCTACACCTTC